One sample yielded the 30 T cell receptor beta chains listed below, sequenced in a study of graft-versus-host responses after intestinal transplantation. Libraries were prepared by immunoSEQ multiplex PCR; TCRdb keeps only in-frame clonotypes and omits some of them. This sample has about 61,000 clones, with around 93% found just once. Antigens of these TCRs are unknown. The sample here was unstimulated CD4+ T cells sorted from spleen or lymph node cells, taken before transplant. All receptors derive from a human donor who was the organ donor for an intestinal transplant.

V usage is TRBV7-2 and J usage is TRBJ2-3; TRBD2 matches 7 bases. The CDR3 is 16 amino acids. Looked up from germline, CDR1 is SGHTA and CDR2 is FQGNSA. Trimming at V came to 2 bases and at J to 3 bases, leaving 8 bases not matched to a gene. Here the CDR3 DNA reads TGTGCCAGCAGCTTACAAGCGGGGTTACAGACAGATACGCAGTATTTT. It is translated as CASSLQAGLQTDTQYF.

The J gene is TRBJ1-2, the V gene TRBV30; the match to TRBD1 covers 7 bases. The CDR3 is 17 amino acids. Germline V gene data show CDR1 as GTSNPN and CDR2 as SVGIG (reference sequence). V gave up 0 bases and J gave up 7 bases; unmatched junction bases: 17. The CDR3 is CAWSVVPPTGQIGGYTF. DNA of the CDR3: TGTGCCTGGAGTGTCGTTCCCCCGACAGGGCAGATAGGTGGCTACACCTTC. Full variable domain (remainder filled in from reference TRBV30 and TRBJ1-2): SQTIHQWPATLVQPVGSPLSLECTVEGTSNPNLYWYRQAAGRGLQLLFYSVGIGQISSEVPQNLSASRPQDRQFILSSKKLLLSDSGFYLCAWSVVPPTGQIGGYTFGSGTRLTVV.

The DNA of the CDR3 is TGTGCCAGCAGCGACTCTAAGACAGGGAGTCAGCCCCAGCATTTT. It codes for CASSDSKTGSQPQHF. The chain couples TRBV25-1 to TRBJ1-5; 7 bases are shared with TRBD1. CDR1 is MGHDK and CDR2 is SYGVNS in the germline V gene. This CDR3 is built from 15 residues. J gave up 6 bases and V 6 bases, and 11 bases lay outside the gene matches.

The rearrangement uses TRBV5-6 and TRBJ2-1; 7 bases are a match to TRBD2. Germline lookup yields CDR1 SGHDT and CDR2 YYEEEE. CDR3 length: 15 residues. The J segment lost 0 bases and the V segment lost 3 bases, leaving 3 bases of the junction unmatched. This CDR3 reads CASSSGLLSYNEQFF. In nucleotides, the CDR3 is TGTGCCAGCAGCTCGGGACTACTCTCCTACAATGAGCAGTTCTTC.

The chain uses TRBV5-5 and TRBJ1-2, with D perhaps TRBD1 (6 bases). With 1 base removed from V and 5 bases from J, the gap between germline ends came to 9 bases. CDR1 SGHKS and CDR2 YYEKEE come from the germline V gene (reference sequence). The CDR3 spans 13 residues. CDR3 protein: CASSLSQGYGYTF. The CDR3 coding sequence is TGTGCCAGCAGCTTGTCACAGGGATATGGCTACACCTTC.

This chain's CDR3 is CASSAGRESGYTF. Written as DNA, the CDR3 is TGTGCCAGCAGCGCGGGCAGGGAAAGTGGCTACACCTTC. The gene calls are TRBV7-6 and TRBJ1-2; tentatively, D is TRBD1 (5 bases). Germline V CDR1 and CDR2: SGHVS, FNYEAQ. This CDR3 region has 13 residues. V lost 5 bases and J lost 7, with 14 bases in between.

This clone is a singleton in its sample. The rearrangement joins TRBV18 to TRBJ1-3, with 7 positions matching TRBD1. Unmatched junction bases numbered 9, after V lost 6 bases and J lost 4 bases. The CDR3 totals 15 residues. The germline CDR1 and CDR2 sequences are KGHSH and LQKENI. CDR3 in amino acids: CASSTAGGSGNTIYF. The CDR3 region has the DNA TGTGCCAGCTCGACAGCAGGGGGATCAGGAAACACCATATATTTT.

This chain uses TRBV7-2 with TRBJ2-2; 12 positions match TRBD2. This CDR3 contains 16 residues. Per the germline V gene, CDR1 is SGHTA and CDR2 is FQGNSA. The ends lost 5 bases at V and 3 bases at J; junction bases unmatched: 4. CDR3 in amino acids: CASSPPSGGDTGELFF. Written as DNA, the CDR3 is TGTGCCAGCAGCCCCCCTAGCGGGGGGGACACCGGGGAGCTGTTTTTT.

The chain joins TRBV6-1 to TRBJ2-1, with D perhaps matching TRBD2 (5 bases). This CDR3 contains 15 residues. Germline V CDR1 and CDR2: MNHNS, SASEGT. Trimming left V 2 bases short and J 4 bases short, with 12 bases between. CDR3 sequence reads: CASSELQRLYNEQFF. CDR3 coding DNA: TGTGCCAGCAGTGAACTGCAGCGGCTATACAATGAGCAGTTCTTC.

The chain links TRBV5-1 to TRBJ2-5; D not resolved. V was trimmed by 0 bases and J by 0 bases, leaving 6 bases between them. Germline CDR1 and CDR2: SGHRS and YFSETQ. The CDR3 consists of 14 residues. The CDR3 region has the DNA TGCGCCAGCAGCTTGGATCTGTACCAAGAGACCCAGTACTTC. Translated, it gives CASSLDLYQETQYF. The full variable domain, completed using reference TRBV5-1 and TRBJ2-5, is KAGVTQTPRYLIKTRGQQVTLSCSPISGHRSVSWYQQTPGQGLQFLFEYFSETQRNKGNFPGRFSGRQFSNSRSEMNVSTLELGDSALYLCASSLDLYQETQYFGPGTRLLVL.

The CDR3 sequence is CASRLAGAYNEQFF. The CDR3 nucleotides read TGTGCCAGCAGACTAGCGGGGGCATACAATGAGCAGTTCTTC. The V call is TRBV27, the J call TRBJ2-1; 11 bases map to TRBD2. The CDR3 is 14 amino acids. CDR1 and CDR2 (germline): MNHEY, SMNVEV (reference sequence). V dropped 6 bases and J dropped 4; count of bases not matched to a gene: 2.

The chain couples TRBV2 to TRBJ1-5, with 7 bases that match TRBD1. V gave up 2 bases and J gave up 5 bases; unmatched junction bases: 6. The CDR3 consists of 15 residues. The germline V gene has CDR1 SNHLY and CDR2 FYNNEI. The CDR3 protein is CASSEYRDRDQPQHF. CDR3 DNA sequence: TGTGCCAGCAGTGAATATAGGGACAGAGATCAGCCCCAGCATTTT.

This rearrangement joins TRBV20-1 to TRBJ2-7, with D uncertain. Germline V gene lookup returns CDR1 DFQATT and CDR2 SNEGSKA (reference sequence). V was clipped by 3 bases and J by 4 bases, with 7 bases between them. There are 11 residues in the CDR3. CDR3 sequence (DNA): TGCAGTGCTAGTATAGGATACGAGCAGTACTTC. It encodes CSASIGYEQYF.

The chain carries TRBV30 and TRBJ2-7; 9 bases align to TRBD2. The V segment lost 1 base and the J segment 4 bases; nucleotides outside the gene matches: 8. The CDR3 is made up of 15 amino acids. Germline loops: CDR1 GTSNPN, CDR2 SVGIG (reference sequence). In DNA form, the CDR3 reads TGTGCCTGGAGTGGTCTCGGGACTAGCAAATACGAGCAGTACTTC. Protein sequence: CAWSGLGTSKYEQYF.

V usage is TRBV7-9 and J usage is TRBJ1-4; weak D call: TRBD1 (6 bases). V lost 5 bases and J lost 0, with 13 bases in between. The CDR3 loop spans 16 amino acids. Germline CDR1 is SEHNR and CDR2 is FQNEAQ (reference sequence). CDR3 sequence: CASSLRQVATNEKLFF. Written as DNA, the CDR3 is TGTGCCAGCAGCCTTCGACAGGTTGCAACTAATGAAAAACTGTTTTTT.

The CDR3 bases are TGCGCCAGCAGCCAAGATAGGGCGGGGGGGACAGATACGCAGTATTTT. Translated, it gives CASSQDRAGGTDTQYF. The V and J genes are TRBV4-3 and TRBJ2-3; 9 positions agree with TRBD2. The CDR3 has 16 residues. V shed 0 bases and J 3 bases; nucleotides not matched to a gene: 4. Germline V gene lookup returns CDR1 LGHNA and CDR2 YSLEER.

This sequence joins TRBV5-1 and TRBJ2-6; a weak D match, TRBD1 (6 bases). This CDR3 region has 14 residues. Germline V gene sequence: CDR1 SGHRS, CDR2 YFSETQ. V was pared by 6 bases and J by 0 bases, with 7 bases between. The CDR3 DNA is TGCGCCAGCAAAGGGGGCTCTGGGGCCAACGTCCTGACTTTC. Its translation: CASKGGSGANVLTF.

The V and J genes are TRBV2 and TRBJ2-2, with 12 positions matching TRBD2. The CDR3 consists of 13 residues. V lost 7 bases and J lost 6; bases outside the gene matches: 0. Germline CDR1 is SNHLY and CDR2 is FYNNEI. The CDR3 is CASTSGGAGELFF. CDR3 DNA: TGTGCCAGCACTAGCGGGGGGGCCGGGGAGCTGTTTTTT.

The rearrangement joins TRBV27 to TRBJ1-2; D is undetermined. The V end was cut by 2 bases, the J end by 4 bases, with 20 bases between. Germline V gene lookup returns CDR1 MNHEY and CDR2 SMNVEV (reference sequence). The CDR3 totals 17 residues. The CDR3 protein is CASSLRGRFTDRYGYTF. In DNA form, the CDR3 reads TGTGCCAGCAGTTTACGGGGAAGATTCACCGACCGCTATGGCTACACCTTC.

Here the CDR3 reads CASFGRQGRYGYTF. The CDR3 DNA reads as TGTGCCAGCTTCGGGAGACAGGGGCGCTATGGCTACACCTTC. J is TRBJ1-2 and V is TRBV27; 8 bases agree with TRBD1. There are 14 residues in the CDR3. Per the germline V gene, CDR1 is MNHEY and CDR2 is SMNVEV (reference sequence). V trimming: 8 bases; J trimming: 4 bases; junction bases outside the gene matches: 9.

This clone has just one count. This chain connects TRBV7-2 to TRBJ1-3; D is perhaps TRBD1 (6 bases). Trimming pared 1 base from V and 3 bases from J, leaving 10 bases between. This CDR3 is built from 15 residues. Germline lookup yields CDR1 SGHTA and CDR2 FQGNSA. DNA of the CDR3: TGTGCCAGCAGCTTAGACGCAGGGGTTGGAAACACCATATATTTT. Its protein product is CASSLDAGVGNTIYF.

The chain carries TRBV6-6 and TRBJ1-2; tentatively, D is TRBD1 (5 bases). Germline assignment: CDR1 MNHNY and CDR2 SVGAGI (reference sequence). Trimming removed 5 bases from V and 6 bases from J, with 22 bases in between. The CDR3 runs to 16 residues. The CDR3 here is CASSRNPGSLSNGYTF. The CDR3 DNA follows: TGTGCCAGCAGTCGAAACCCAGGGTCGCTAAGCAATGGCTACACCTTC.

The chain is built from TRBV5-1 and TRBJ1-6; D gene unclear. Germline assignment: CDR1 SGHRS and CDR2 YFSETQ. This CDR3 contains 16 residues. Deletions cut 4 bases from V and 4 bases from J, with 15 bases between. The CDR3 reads CASSPQEARYNSPLHF. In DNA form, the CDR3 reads TGCGCCAGCAGCCCGCAGGAGGCGAGATATAATTCACCCCTCCACTTT.

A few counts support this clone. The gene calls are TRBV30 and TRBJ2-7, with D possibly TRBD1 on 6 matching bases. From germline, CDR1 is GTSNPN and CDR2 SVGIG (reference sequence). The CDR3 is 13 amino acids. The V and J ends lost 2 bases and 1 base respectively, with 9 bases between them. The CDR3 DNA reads TGTGCCTGGAGTTATGACAGGTCCTACGAGCAGTACTTC. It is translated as CAWSYDRSYEQYF.

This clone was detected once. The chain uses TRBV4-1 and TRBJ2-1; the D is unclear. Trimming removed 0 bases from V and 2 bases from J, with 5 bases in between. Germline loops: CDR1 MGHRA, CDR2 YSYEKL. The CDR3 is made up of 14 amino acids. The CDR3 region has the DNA TGCGCCAGCAGCCAAGAGCAGCCCTACAATGAGCAGTTCTTC. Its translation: CASSQEQPYNEQFF.

DNA of the CDR3: TGCGCCAGCAGCTTGGGTGGAGAAGGCTACACCTTC. Its protein is CASSLGGEGYTF. The genes are TRBV5-1 and TRBJ1-2; D call uncertain. Germline V gene data show CDR1 as SGHRS and CDR2 as YFSETQ. Trimming removed 0 bases at V and 8 bases at J, with 8 bases between. The CDR3 spans 12 residues.

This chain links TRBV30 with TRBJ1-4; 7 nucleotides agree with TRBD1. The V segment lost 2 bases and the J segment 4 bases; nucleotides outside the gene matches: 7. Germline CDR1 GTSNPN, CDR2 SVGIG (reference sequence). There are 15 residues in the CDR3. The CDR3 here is CAWSLDRAINEKLFF. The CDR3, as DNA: TGTGCCTGGAGTCTCGACAGGGCCATTAATGAAAAACTGTTTTTT.

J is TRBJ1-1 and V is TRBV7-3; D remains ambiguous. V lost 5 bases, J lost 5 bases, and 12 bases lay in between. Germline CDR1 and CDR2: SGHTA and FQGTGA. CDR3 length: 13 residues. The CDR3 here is CASSLSRETEAFF. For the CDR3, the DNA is TGTGCCAGCAGCCTATCCCGGGAGACTGAAGCTTTCTTT. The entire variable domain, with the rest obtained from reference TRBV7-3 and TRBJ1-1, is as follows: GAGVSQTPSNKVTEKGKYVELRCDPISGHTALYWYRQSLGQGPEFLIYFQGTGAADDSGLPNDRFFAVRPEGSVSTLKIQRTERGDSAVYLCASSLSRETEAFFGQGTRLTVV.

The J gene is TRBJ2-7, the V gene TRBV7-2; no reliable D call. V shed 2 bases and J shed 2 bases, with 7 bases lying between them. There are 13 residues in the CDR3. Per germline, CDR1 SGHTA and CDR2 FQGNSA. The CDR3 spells CASSLSFTYEQYF. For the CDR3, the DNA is TGTGCCAGCAGCTTAAGTTTTACCTACGAGCAGTACTTC.

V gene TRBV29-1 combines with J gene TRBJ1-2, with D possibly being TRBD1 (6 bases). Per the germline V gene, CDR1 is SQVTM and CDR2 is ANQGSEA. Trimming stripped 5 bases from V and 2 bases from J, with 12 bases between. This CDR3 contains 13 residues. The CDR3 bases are TGCAGCGTTTTCAGGACAGACAACTATGGCTACACCTTC. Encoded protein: CSVFRTDNYGYTF.